Below, 9 T cell receptor beta chains from the same sample are listed, as sequenced in a study of blood T cell repertoires in COVID-19. Repertoires were generated with immunoSEQ multiplex PCR, while TCRdb's copy carries only in-frame clones and drops some. The sample includes 98,000 or so clones, about two thirds of them seen just once. The sample consisted of peripheral blood. All receptors come from a middle-aged woman with acute or convalescent COVID-19.

The chain uses TRBV28 and TRBJ1-5, with 8 bases matching TRBD1. J gave up 3 bases and V 5 bases, and 3 bases lay outside the gene matches. The germline V gene has CDR1 MDHEN and CDR2 SYDVKM. The CDR3 is 14 residues long. The CDR3 region is CASSPTGVNQPQHF. The DNA of the CDR3 is TGTGCCAGCAGTCCGACAGGGGTCAATCAGCCCCAGCATTTT.

This sequence joins TRBV6-5 and TRBJ2-7; 8 bases fit TRBD2. This CDR3 has 16 amino acids. V lost 0 bases, J lost 7 bases, and 11 bases stayed unmatched. The germline CDR1 and CDR2 sequences are MNHEY and SVGAGI. The CDR3 loop is CASSYSEQGGGREQYF. As DNA, the CDR3 is TGTGCCAGCAGTTACTCTGAACAGGGTGGCGGGAGGGAGCAGTACTTC.

The rearrangement joins TRBV11-2 to TRBJ1-2, with TRBD1 identical over 8 bases. J gave up 8 bases and V 4 bases, and 6 bases lay outside the gene matches. Germline lookup yields CDR1 SGHAT and CDR2 FQNNGV. This CDR3 spans 13 amino acids. DNA of the CDR3: TGTGCCAGCAGCTATGCGACAGGGGACGGCTACACCTTC. Protein product: CASSYATGDGYTF.

J is TRBJ2-5 and V is TRBV6-5, with D perhaps TRBD1 (6 bases). Germline values: CDR1 MNHEY, CDR2 SVGAGI. Deletions cut 6 bases from V and 4 bases from J, with 12 bases between. This CDR3 has 13 amino acids. For the CDR3, the DNA is TGTGCCAGCAGACCGACAGGACTAGAGACCCAGTACTTC. Translated, it gives CASRPTGLETQYF.

The chain uses TRBV6-5 and TRBJ1-6; tentative D call: TRBD1 (5 bases). V was clipped by 7 bases and J by 7 bases, with 14 bases between them. CDR3 length: 14 residues. Per the germline V gene, CDR1 is MNHEY and CDR2 is SVGAGI. The CDR3 DNA follows: TGTGCCAGCATCTCCAGGGTGGGGAATTCACCCCTCCACTTT. Translating it yields CASISRVGNSPLHF.

The V gene is TRBV6-6, the J gene TRBJ2-1; D may be TRBD1 (6 bases). The germline V gene has CDR1 MNHNY and CDR2 SVGAGI (reference sequence). V was cut by 5 bases and J by 0 bases, with 11 bases left in between. The CDR3 has 15 amino acids. The CDR3: CASSQQGSSYNEQFF. For the CDR3, the DNA is TGTGCCAGCAGTCAACAGGGTAGCTCCTACAATGAGCAGTTCTTC.

The chain has TRBV18 and TRBJ2-3; 7 nucleotides match TRBD1. From germline, CDR1 is KGHSH and CDR2 LQKENI. The J segment lost 1 base and the V segment lost 0 bases, leaving 1 base of the junction unmatched. The CDR3 is 15 amino acids. CDR3 in amino acids: CASSPPGQGTDTQYF. As DNA, the CDR3 is TGTGCCAGCTCACCACCAGGACAGGGCACAGATACGCAGTATTTT.

This clone was counted many times. This chain uses TRBV2 with TRBJ1-5, with 8 bases fitting TRBD1. The germline gives CDR1 SNHLY, CDR2 FYNNEI. V was clipped by 6 bases and J by 4 bases; unmatched bases: 2. The CDR3 runs 13 residues. The CDR3 spells CASRDRGNQPQHF. CDR3 DNA: TGTGCCAGCAGAGACAGGGGTAATCAGCCCCAGCATTTT.

V usage is TRBV6-5 and J usage is TRBJ2-1, with D possibly TRBD1 on 6 matching bases. Trimming took off 7 bases at V and 4 bases at J, with 8 bases between the two ends. Germline V CDR1 and CDR2: MNHEY, SVGAGI. The CDR3 sequence is 12 residues long. DNA of the CDR3: TGTGCCAGCATTGGACAGTACAATGAGCAGTTCTTC. Translation gives CASIGQYNEQFF.